Presented here are 17 T cell receptor beta chains from one specimen sequenced in a study of CD8+ T cells in alopecia areata. Isolated RNA was reverse transcribed into cDNA used as the sequencing template. TCRdb's copy holds only in-frame clones and misses some; the assay was immunoSEQ multiplex PCR. The sample includes 150,000 to 200,000 clones, about 60% of them seen just once. Sequences were derived from CD4+ T cells sorted from blood, sampled at week 0. The source is a human donor with alopecia areata.

The V call is TRBV5-1, the J call TRBJ2-5; no clear D. V gave up 2 bases and J gave up 6 bases, with 11 bases separating them. CDR1 and CDR2 from the germline V gene are SGHRS and YFSETQ. The CDR3 runs 13 residues. The CDR3 spells CASSLSTLKTQYF. CDR3 DNA: TGCGCCAGCAGCTTATCTACGTTGAAGACCCAGTACTTC.

This clone was found once. This sequence joins TRBV23-1 and TRBJ2-4, with D possibly TRBD2 on 5 matching bases. TRBV23-1 is reported as an ORF; its role is uncertain. V lost 6 bases and J lost 7, with 16 bases in between. The CDR3 runs 14 residues. This chain's CDR3 is CASSQKEVMNIQYF. CDR3 in DNA: TGCGCCAGCAGCCAGAAGGAGGTGATGAACATTCAGTACTTC.

The rearrangement links TRBV18 to TRBJ1-6; D is perhaps TRBD1 (5 bases). In germline, CDR1 is KGHSH, CDR2 LQKENI. V lost 1 base, J lost 4 bases, and 8 bases lay in between. The CDR3 covers 15 residues. The CDR3 loop reads CASSPQGSYNSPLHF. CDR3 nucleotides: TGTGCCAGCTCACCACAGGGGTCATATAATTCACCCCTCCACTTT. The whole variable domain, filled in from reference TRBV18 and TRBJ1-6, reads NAGVMQNPRHLVRRRGQEARLRCSPMKGHSHVYWYRQLPEEGLKFMVYLQKENIIDESGMPKERFSAEFPKEGPSILRIQQVVRGDSAAYFCASSPQGSYNSPLHFGNGTRLTVT.

This clone was observed a handful of times. The chain carries TRBV19 and TRBJ1-5; 9 bases line up with TRBD1. After removal of 10 bases from V and 4 bases from J, the junction contained 5 bases not matched to a gene. CDR3 length: 13 residues. The germline CDR1 and CDR2 sequences are LNHDA and SQIVND (reference sequence). The CDR3 here is CATTDRGNQPQHF. DNA for the CDR3: TGTGCCACAACGGACAGGGGTAATCAGCCCCAGCATTTT.

The rearrangement uses TRBV29-1 and TRBJ2-1, with 9 nucleotides matching TRBD1. The V segment lost 5 bases and the J segment 5 bases; nucleotides outside the gene matches: 10. Germline V gives CDR1 SQVTM, CDR2 ANQGSEA. This CDR3 comprises 15 residues. CDR3: CSVSRTGDFDNEQFF. The CDR3 nucleotides read TGCAGCGTTAGCCGGACAGGGGACTTCGACAATGAGCAGTTCTTC.

This CDR3 reads CASSRIGQADGYTF. CDR3 nucleotide sequence: TGTGCCAGCAGTAGAATCGGACAGGCGGACGGCTACACCTTC. The rearrangement links TRBV27 to TRBJ1-2; 7 nucleotides agree with TRBD1. Trimming at V came to 5 bases and at J to 8 bases, leaving 11 bases not matched to a gene. This CDR3 contains 14 residues. Germline CDR1 and CDR2: MNHEY and SMNVEV (reference sequence).

This chain connects TRBV6-5 to TRBJ2-3, with a tentative D call TRBD2 (7 bases). V gave up 5 bases and J gave up 11 bases, with 20 bases separating them. In germline, CDR1 is MNHEY, CDR2 SVGAGI. The CDR3 consists of 14 residues. The CDR3 sequence: CASSRGGGPWRQYF. CDR3 sequence (DNA): TGTGCCAGCAGTCGTGGGGGGGGCCCATGGAGGCAGTATTTT.

The chain uses TRBV30 and TRBJ1-5; TRBD1 might be the D (6 bases). The V and J ends lost 3 bases and 3 bases respectively, with 12 bases between them. The germline gives CDR1 GTSNPN, CDR2 SVGIG (reference sequence). This CDR3 has 14 amino acids. DNA of the CDR3: TGTGCCTGGAGCCCAGGACAGATCAATCAGCCCCAGCATTTT. Protein sequence: CAWSPGQINQPQHF.

The chain uses TRBV30 and TRBJ1-1; D gene uncertain. This CDR3 is 12 amino acids long. Germline V CDR1 and CDR2: GTSNPN, SVGIG (reference sequence). The ends were cut back, 7 bases at V and 0 bases at J, with 9 bases in the middle. The CDR3 sequence is CASRRLNTEAFF. The CDR3 nucleotides read TGTGCCTCAAGGCGGTTGAACACTGAAGCTTTCTTT. Supplemented by reference TRBV30 and TRBJ1-1, the full variable domain reads SQTIHQWPATLVQPVGSPLSLECTVEGTSNPNLYWYRQAAGRGLQLLFYSVGIGQISSEVPQNLSASRPQDRQFILSSKKLLLSDSGFYLCASRRLNTEAFFGQGTRLTVV.

The chain links TRBV7-7 to TRBJ2-3; a weak D match, TRBD2 (5 bases). CDR3 length: 15 amino acids. Between the trimmed V and J ends, which lost 5 bases and 2 bases, there was a span of 14 bases. The V gene's germline CDR1 is SSHAT and CDR2 FNYEAQ (reference sequence). This CDR3 is CASSPGLSFTDTQYF. DNA for the CDR3: TGTGCCAGCAGCCCAGGACTGAGCTTCACAGATACGCAGTATTTT.

This chain connects TRBV23-1 to TRBJ2-7; D is undetermined. TRBV23-1 is annotated as an ORF whose role is uncertain. The CDR3 loop spans 15 amino acids. Trimming cost V 7 bases and J 6 bases, with 22 bases left between them. Here the CDR3 reads CASTPSRKYCCEQYF. CDR3 in DNA: TGCGCCAGCACTCCTTCGAGGAAGTATTGTTGCGAGCAGTACTTC.

V usage is TRBV29-1 and J usage is TRBJ2-3; 7 nucleotides match TRBD1. The CDR3 length is 12 residues. V shed 7 bases and J 2 bases; nucleotides not matched to a gene: 3. Per germline, CDR1 SQVTM and CDR2 ANQGSEA. The CDR3 spells CSADRDTDTQYF. CDR3 DNA sequence: TGCAGCGCCGACAGGGACACAGATACGCAGTATTTT.

This chain uses TRBV25-1 with TRBJ1-2; D call uncertain. This CDR3 has 12 amino acids. Germline V CDR1 and CDR2: MGHDK, SYGVNS. Trimming shortened V by 7 bases and J by 8 bases, and 14 bases separated the two germline ends. The CDR3 nucleotides are TGTGCCAGCACGACCGACGCTTTGGGCTACACCTTC. It specifies CASTTDALGYTF.

The chain joins TRBV5-6 to TRBJ1-2, with D unclear. Germline V gene data show CDR1 as SGHDT and CDR2 as YYEEEE. The CDR3 loop spans 13 amino acids. Trimming shortened V by 0 bases and J by 3 bases, and 6 bases separated the two germline ends. CDR3 coding DNA: TGTGCCAGCAGCTTGGACATGTACTATGGCTACACCTTC. Amino acids: CASSLDMYYGYTF.

V is TRBV18 and J is TRBJ1-1; D unclear. V lost 3 bases to trimming and J lost 3 bases, with 8 bases between them. Per the germline V gene, CDR1 is KGHSH and CDR2 is LQKENI. There are 13 residues in the CDR3. This CDR3 reads CASSPEVDTEAFF. The CDR3 DNA is TGTGCCAGCTCACCGGAGGTAGACACTGAAGCTTTCTTT.

V and J are TRBV7-8 and TRBJ2-5; D gene ambiguous. This CDR3 is built from 11 residues. Germline assignment: CDR1 SGHVS and CDR2 FQNEAQ. Deletions cut 1 base from V and 8 bases from J, with 5 bases between. The DNA of the CDR3 is TGTGCCAGCAGCTTAGTTGGCACCCAGTACTTC. Encoded protein: CASSLVGTQYF.

The chain is built from TRBV25-1 and TRBJ2-5; D not certain. The germline V and J ends were trimmed by 6 bases and 3 bases, with 20 bases remaining between them. The CDR3 is made up of 16 amino acids. The germline gives CDR1 MGHDK, CDR2 SYGVNS. Here the CDR3 reads CASSSGRRSDKETQYF. Written as DNA, the CDR3 is TGTGCCAGCAGCTCCGGTCGGCGGAGCGACAAAGAGACCCAGTACTTC.